This record concerns one TCR beta chain sequence. The CDR3 extends over 15 amino acids. V was clipped by 9 bases and J by 0 bases, with 18 bases between them. CDR1 and CDR2 (germline): MGHDK, SYGVNS. This specimen belongs to a study of OX40 agonist ivuxolimab in advanced cancers. Assay: immunoSEQ multiplex PCR; the TCRdb copy retains only in-frame clones and omits some. Of 75,000 to 95,000 clones listed, 90% to 95% are singletons. This sequence joins TRBV25-1 and TRBJ2-7, with D unresolved. The material was CD4+ or CD8+ T cells sorted from blood, obtained in a trial of the OX40 agonist ivuxolimab. The TCR comes from an adult with an advanced solid tumor such as melanoma, head and neck, liver or kidney cancer. In nucleotides, the CDR3 is TGTGCCAGTTCCGCTCCCGAGAGATCCTCCTACGAGCAGTACTTC. Encoded protein: CASSAPERSSYEQYF.